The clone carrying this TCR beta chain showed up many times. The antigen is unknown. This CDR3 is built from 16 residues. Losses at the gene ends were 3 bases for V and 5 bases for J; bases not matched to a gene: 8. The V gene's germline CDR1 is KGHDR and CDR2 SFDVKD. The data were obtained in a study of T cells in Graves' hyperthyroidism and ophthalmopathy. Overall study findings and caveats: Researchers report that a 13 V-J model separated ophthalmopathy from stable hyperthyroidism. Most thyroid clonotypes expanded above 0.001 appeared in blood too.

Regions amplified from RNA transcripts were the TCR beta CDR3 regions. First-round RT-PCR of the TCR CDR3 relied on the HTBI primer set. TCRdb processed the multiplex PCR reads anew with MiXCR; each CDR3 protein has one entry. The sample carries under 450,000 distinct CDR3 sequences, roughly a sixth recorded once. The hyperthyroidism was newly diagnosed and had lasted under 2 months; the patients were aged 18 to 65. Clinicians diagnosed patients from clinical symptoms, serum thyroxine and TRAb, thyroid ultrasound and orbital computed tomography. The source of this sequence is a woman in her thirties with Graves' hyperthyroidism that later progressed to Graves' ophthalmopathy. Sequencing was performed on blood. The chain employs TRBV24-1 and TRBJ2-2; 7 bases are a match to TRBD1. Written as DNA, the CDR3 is TGTGCCACCAGTGATCTCGGGACAGTGGGGACCGGGGAGCTGTTTTTT. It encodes CATSDLGTVGTGELFF.